A selection of T cell receptor beta chains follows, all from one sample in a study of Ad26.COV2.S vaccination and SARS-CoV-2 variants. The assay was immunoSEQ multiplex PCR, and TCRdb's table has in-frame clones only and misses some. This sample has about 350,000 clones, with approximately 86% found just once. The material sequenced was peripheral blood, taken in a trial of Ad26.COV2.S vaccine versus placebo. These receptors all stem from a person between 18 and 65 years old who received the Ad26.COV2.S COVID-19 vaccine or a placebo. Both conserved end residues are part of each CDR3. The D gene is left open where the match is weak. Clone size is not always given. Where it is, it says once, few, many or a class for expanded clones.

D: NA; size: NA; J: TRBJ1-3; V: TRBV28; length: 15; CDR3: CASSSPVIRGNTIYF; DNA: TGTGCCAGCAGTTCCCCTGTTATCAGAGGAAACACCATATATTTT
D: NA; size: NA; J: TRBJ2-1; V: TRBV27; length: 15; CDR3: CASLPSRTAYNEQFF; DNA: TGTGCCAGCCTCCCAAGTCGGACAGCCTACAATGAGCAGTTCTTC
D: NA; size: NA; J: TRBJ1-2; V: TRBV28; length: 15; CDR3: CASSLAGIRDYGYTF; DNA: TGTGCCAGCAGTTTGGCAGGGATTCGGGACTATGGCTACACCTTC
D: NA; size: NA; J: TRBJ2-5; V: TRBV28; length: 15; CDR3: CASSFGGNYQETQYF; DNA: TGTGCCAGCAGTTTCGGCGGGAATTACCAAGAGACCCAGTACTTC
D: NA; size: NA; J: TRBJ2-1; V: TRBV27; length: 17; CDR3: CASSWGPSPSSYNEQFF; DNA: TGTGCCAGCAGTTGGGGGCCTAGCCCCTCCTCCTACAATGAGCAGTTCTTC
D: NA; size: NA; J: TRBJ2-3; V: TRBV7-9; length: 12; CDR3: CASSSLRDTQYF; DNA: TGTGCCAGCAGCTCCCTACGAGATACGCAGTATTTT
D: NA; size: NA; J: TRBJ2-1; V: TRBV27; length: 13; CDR3: CASRVSSGNEQFF; DNA: TGTGCCAGCAGGGTTTCCAGTGGTAATGAGCAGTTCTTC
D: NA; size: NA; J: TRBJ1-5; V: TRBV2; length: 14; CDR3: CASSGGQDNQPQHF; DNA: TGTGCCAGCAGTGGGGGGCAGGACAATCAGCCCCAGCATTTT
D: NA; size: once; J: TRBJ2-7; V: TRBV11-2; length: 16; CDR3: CASSLEVRLGGDEQYF; DNA: TGTGCCAGCAGCTTAGAGGTCAGGTTGGGAGGTGACGAGCAGTACTTC
D: TRBD1; size: NA; J: TRBJ1-2; V: TRBV5-1; length: 13; CDR3: CASSSTGDYGYTF; DNA: TGCGCCAGCAGCTCTACAGGGGACTATGGCTACACCTTC
D: TRBD2; size: NA; J: TRBJ2-7; V: TRBV7-9; length: 16; CDR3: CASTDSPGLAAYEQYF; DNA: TGTGCCAGCACCGACTCACCGGGACTAGCGGCCTACGAGCAGTACTTC
D: NA; size: few; J: TRBJ2-7; V: TRBV4-3; length: 14; CDR3: CASSPGTGSYEQYF; DNA: TGCGCCAGCAGCCCCGGGACTGGCTCCTACGAGCAGTACTTC
D: TRBD1; size: NA; J: TRBJ1-1; V: TRBV5-1; length: 14; CDR3: CASSFTGTGTEAFF; DNA: TGCGCCAGCAGCTTTACCGGGACAGGCACTGAAGCTTTCTTT
D: NA; size: NA; J: TRBJ1-2; V: TRBV6-5; length: 13; CDR3: CASSYGFNYGYTF; DNA: TGTGCCAGCAGTTACGGATTCAACTATGGCTACACCTTC
D: NA; size: NA; J: TRBJ1-2; V: TRBV18; length: 14; CDR3: CASSQLPSGDGYTF; DNA: TGTGCCAGCTCACAATTACCGTCGGGGGACGGCTACACCTTC
D: TRBD2; size: NA; J: TRBJ2-3; V: TRBV5-8; length: 15; CDR3: CASSRSGGRTDTQYF; DNA: TGTGCCAGCAGCCGGAGCGGGGGGCGCACAGATACGCAGTATTTT
D: NA; size: NA; J: TRBJ2-7; V: TRBV10-3; length: 14; CDR3: CAIRVDFRSYEQYF; DNA: TGTGCCATCAGGGTGGACTTTCGCTCCTACGAGCAGTACTTC